These T cell receptor beta chains were read from a single sample in a study of blood T cell repertoires in COVID-19. Clones were read by immunoSEQ multiplex PCR, and TCRdb kept only the in-frame ones, dropping some. Of under 40,000 clones listed, around 87% are singletons. The specimen was peripheral blood. The receptors stem from a man at least 80 years old with active COVID-19. Both conserved end residues are part of each CDR3. A D gene is named only where the DNA matches it firmly. Clone size appears in some rows only: once, few, many, or a class for an expanded clone.

TRBJ2-7	-	-	TRBV3-1/TRBV3-2	TGTGCCAGCAGCCAAGACCGGATGAGGGCCTACGAGCAGTACTTC	CASSQDRMRAYEQYF
TRBJ2-7	-	-	TRBV20-1	TGCAGTGCTAGTAGCGGAGGCTCCTACGAGCAGTACTTC	CSASSGGSYEQYF
TRBJ1-1	-	-	TRBV7-2	TGTGCCAGCAGCTTAAGCGTGAACACTGAAGCTTTCTTT	CASSLSVNTEAFF
TRBJ2-7	-	TRBD1	TRBV5-4	TGTGCCAGCAGCGGCGGACAGGCCACCTACGAGCAGTACTTC	CASSGGQATYEQYF
TRBJ2-1	-	TRBD2	TRBV28	TGTGCCAGCAGACCACGGGACAGGGTTAGCGGGAGGGCCTTCTACAATGAGCAGTTCTTC	CASRPRDRVSGRAFYNEQFF
TRBJ1-5	-	TRBD1	TRBV27	TGTGCCAGCAGTCACGGGACAGGGAGGACTCAGCCCCAGCATTTT	CASSHGTGRTQPQHF
TRBJ2-7	-	TRBD2	TRBV6-5	TGTGCCAGCAGTTATAGCGGGTTCCCCTACGAGCAGTACTTC	CASSYSGFPYEQYF
TRBJ2-7	-	TRBD2	TRBV10-1	TGCGCCAGCAGTGAAATGCCTAGCGGATACGAGCAGTACTTC	CASSEMPSGYEQYF
TRBJ2-2	-	-	TRBV29-1	TGCAGCGGGAGACAGGCGAACACCGGGGAGCTGTTTTTT	CSGRQANTGELFF
TRBJ2-2	-	TRBD1	TRBV29-1	TGCAGCGCGTCGGACAGGGGCAACACCGGGGAGCTGTTTTTT	CSASDRGNTGELFF
TRBJ1-1	once	-	TRBV5-5	TGTGCCAGCAGCCAGGTGAATGGTGAAGCTTTCTTT	CASSQVNGEAFF
TRBJ2-3	-	-	TRBV14	TGTGCCAGCAGCCCAACCAACCGGGCGGGTACGCAGTATTTT	CASSPTNRAGTQYF
TRBJ1-6	few	TRBD1	TRBV27	TGTGCCAGCAGTTTTTTACAGGGGAATTCACCCCTCCACTTT	CASSFLQGNSPLHF
TRBJ2-3	-	TRBD2	TRBV5-1	TGCGCCAGCAGACCCCAGGTCGGGCTAGCGGGAGTTTCGGATACGCAGTATTTT	CASRPQVGLAGVSDTQYF
TRBJ2-3	-	TRBD1	TRBV3-1/TRBV3-2	TGTGCCAGCAGCTACGCCCGGGACAGGGGATCTGATACGCAGTATTTT	CASSYARDRGSDTQYF
TRBJ2-3	once	-	TRBV27	TGTGCCAGCAGTTGGTCCGCGGCTGGGACAGATACGCAGTATTTT	CASSWSAAGTDTQYF
TRBJ2-5	-	TRBD2	TRBV5-1	TGCGCCAGCAGCTTGAGTACTAGCGGGGGGGGCCAAGAGACCCAGTACTTC	CASSLSTSGGGQETQYF
TRBJ1-2	-	-	TRBV7-2	TGTGCCAGCAGCCACCGGGGGGACTATGGCTACACCTTC	CASSHRGDYGYTF
TRBJ2-5	-	-	TRBV21-1	TGTGCCAGCAGCAAATCCCTCCAGCGGGAGGCGCCCATTGCCCAAGAGACCCAGTACTTC	CASSKSLQREAPIAQETQYF
TRBJ1-4	-	TRBD1	TRBV7-8	TGTGCCAGCAGCTTACCACAGGGGGGAAAAAGTGAAAAACTGTTTTTT	CASSLPQGGKSEKLFF
TRBJ2-1	few	TRBD2	TRBV30	TGTGCCTGGAGTTCCTGGACTAGCGGGATATACAATGAGCAGTTCTTC	CAWSSWTSGIYNEQFF
TRBJ2-1	-	TRBD2	TRBV7-6	TGTGCCAGCAGCCTAGCGGAGAGCGGGGCCTACAATGAGCAGTTCTTC	CASSLAESGAYNEQFF
TRBJ2-2	-	TRBD2	TRBV27	TGTGCCAGCAGTCTACTAGCGACCATGAACACCGGGGAGCTGTTTTTT	CASSLLATMNTGELFF
TRBJ1-5	-	TRBD1	TRBV2	TGTGCCAGCAGTGCGAGTGCAGGGGGCCAGCCCCAGCATTTT	CASSASAGGQPQHF
TRBJ2-5	once	-	TRBV9	TGTGCCAGCAGCGATCTCGGGCCGGGGGAGACCCAGTACTTC	CASSDLGPGETQYF
TRBJ2-2	once	-	TRBV6-5	TGTGCCAGCAGTCTCCAGGGGTTACCCGGGGAGCTGTTTTTT	CASSLQGLPGELFF
TRBJ2-7	-	TRBD1	TRBV30	TGTGCCTGGACCAATCTCAGACAGGGGCAGTACTTC	CAWTNLRQGQYF
TRBJ1-1	-	TRBD1	TRBV7-2	TGTGCCAGCAGCGGCGGGACAGGAGCGATGAACACTGAAGCTTTCTTT	CASSGGTGAMNTEAFF
TRBJ2-6	-	-	TRBV21-1	TGTGCCAGCAGCAAAGAAGCTAGTTTCCCTGGGGCCAACGTCCTGACTTTC	CASSKEASFPGANVLTF
TRBJ2-3	-	TRBD2	TRBV23-1	TGCGCCAGCAGTCAAACCCCCGTGACTAGCGGTCGCTGGCCTAGCACAGATACGCAGTATTTT	CASSQTPVTSGRWPSTDTQYF
TRBJ2-7	-	-	TRBV28	TGTGCCAGCAGTCCCTCTGGACTATTCTACGAGCAGTACTTC	CASSPSGLFYEQYF
TRBJ2-5	-	TRBD2	TRBV5-1	TGCGCCAGCAAAAAGACTAGCGGGATAAAGGAGACCCAGTACTTC	CASKKTSGIKETQYF
TRBJ2-2	-	-	TRBV15	TGTGCCACCAGCAGCGTACGTGGGAGGACCGGGGAGCTGTTTTTT	CATSSVRGRTGELFF
TRBJ2-7	-	-	TRBV28	TGTGCCAGCAGTTTAACAGGCAAGACACGTTACGAGCAGTACTTC	CASSLTGKTRYEQYF
TRBJ2-7	-	TRBD1	TRBV28	TGTGCCAGCAGTTTCCCTGGGACAGGGAGCTACGAGCAGTACTTC	CASSFPGTGSYEQYF
TRBJ2-5	-	-	TRBV6-1	TGTGCCAGCAGTGAAGAACGGTGGGGCGGCACAGAAGAGACCCAGTACTTC	CASSEERWGGTEETQYF
TRBJ2-2	-	-	TRBV9	TGTGCCAGCAGCGTAGCTACGAGATCCTACACCGGGGAGCTGTTTTTT	CASSVATRSYTGELFF
TRBJ2-7	-	-	TRBV11-2	TGTGCCAGCAGCGTTTCCCAGGGTCCCTACGAGCAGTACTTC	CASSVSQGPYEQYF
TRBJ1-2	-	TRBD1	TRBV6-6	TGTGCCAGCAGTCCGACAGGGGACTATGGCTACACCTTC	CASSPTGDYGYTF
TRBJ1-1	once	-	TRBV10-3	TGTGCCATCAGCCCATCCCGGCGGACAGAGGCTATTAACACTGAAGCTTTCTTT	CAISPSRRTEAINTEAFF
TRBJ2-7	-	-	TRBV3-1/TRBV3-2	TGTGCCAGCAGCCAACTCTCCTACGAGCAGTACTTC	CASSQLSYEQYF
TRBJ1-1	-	TRBD1	TRBV19	TGTGCCAGTAGAAACCGGGACAGCAACACTGAAGCTTTCTTT	CASRNRDSNTEAFF